Here is one T cell receptor (beta chain) with its context. The antigen it binds to is not known. Per-base quality was not reported, and no clone a single base away is much larger than it. V gives up 4 bases and J gives up 4 bases, and the segment between their germline ends measures 15 bases. From the cysteine up to the phenylalanine, the CDR3 has a length of 14 residues. Just CDR3 DNA is preserved here, 42 bases in frame from base 1. Looking up the germline V gene yields CDR1 SGHRS and CDR2 YFSETQ. Library preparation used the immunoSEQ multiplex PCR assay. Held by TCRdb, this immuneACCESS table contains in-frame sequences only and omits some clones. Under half of the omission traces to an unresolved V gene where checked; the cause of the rest is unknown. Recorded for this sample are tens of thousands of clones; 75% to 95% of them occurred a single time. The ten largest clonotypes hold approximately 0.3% of the sample.

The sample originates from a study of technical replicates of blood from a handful of donors (dated by TCRdb to the late 2010s). The clonotype comes from a human donor in good health. This sequence uses TRBV5-1 and TRBJ2-7; no D gene is confidently identified. The sequencing input was T cells isolated from PBMCs. The CDR3 corresponds to CASSAAARVYEQYF. The DNA sequence is as follows: TGCGCCAGCAGCGCGGCAGCTAGAGTTTACGAGCAGTACTTC.